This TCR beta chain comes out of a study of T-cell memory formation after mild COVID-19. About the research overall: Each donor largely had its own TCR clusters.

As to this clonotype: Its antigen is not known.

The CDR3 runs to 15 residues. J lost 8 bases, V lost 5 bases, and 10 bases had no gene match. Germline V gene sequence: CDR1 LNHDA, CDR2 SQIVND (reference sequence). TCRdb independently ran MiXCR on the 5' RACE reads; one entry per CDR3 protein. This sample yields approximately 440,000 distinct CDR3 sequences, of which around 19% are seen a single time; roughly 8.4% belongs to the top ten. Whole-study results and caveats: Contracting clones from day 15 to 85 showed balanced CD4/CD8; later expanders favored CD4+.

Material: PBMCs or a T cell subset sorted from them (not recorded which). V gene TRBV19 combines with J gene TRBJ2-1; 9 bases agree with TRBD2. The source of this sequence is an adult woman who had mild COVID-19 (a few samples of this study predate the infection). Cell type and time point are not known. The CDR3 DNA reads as TGTGCCAGTAGTTGGGGTAGCGGGGGTCTTGATGAGCAGTTCTTC. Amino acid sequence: CASSWGSGGLDEQFF.